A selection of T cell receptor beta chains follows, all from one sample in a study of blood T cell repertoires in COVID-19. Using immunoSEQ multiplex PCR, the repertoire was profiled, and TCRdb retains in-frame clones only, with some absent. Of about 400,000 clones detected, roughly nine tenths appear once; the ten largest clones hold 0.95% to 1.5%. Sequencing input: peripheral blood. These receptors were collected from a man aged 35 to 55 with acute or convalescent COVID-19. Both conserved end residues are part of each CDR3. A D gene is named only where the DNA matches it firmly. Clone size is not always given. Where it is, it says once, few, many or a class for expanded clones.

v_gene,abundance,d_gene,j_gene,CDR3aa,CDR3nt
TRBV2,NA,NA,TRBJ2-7,CASSTGEGGYEQYF,TGTGCCAGCAGTACCGGGGAGGGGGGCTACGAGCAGTACTTC
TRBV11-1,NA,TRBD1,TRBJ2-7,CASSLTGTELTYEQYF,TGTGCCAGCAGCTTAACAGGGACAGAGCTTACCTACGAGCAGTACTTC
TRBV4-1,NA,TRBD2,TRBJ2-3,CATRPGLAREQDTQYF,TGCGCAACTAGACCGGGACTAGCTCGGGAACAAGATACGCAGTATTTT
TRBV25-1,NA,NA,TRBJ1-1,CASSELYRTEAFF,TGTGCCAGCAGTGAACTATACCGCACTGAAGCTTTCTTT
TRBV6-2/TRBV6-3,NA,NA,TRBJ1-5,CATSYRRDYGQPQHF,TGTGCCACCAGTTACCGCAGGGATTATGGTCAGCCCCAGCATTTT
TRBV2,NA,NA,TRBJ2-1,CASSEERGNEQFF,TGTGCCAGCAGTGAAGAACGGGGCAATGAGCAGTTCTTC
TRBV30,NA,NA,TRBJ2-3,CAWGPGWRADTQYF,TGTGCCTGGGGACCCGGGTGGAGGGCAGATACGCAGTATTTT
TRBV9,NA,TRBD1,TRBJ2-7,CASSVMNGDRVDEQYF,TGTGCCAGCAGCGTAATGAACGGAGACAGGGTCGACGAGCAGTACTTC
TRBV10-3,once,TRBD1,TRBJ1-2,CANHAPGQGVYDYGYTF,TGTGCCAACCATGCCCCGGGACAGGGGGTTTATGACTATGGCTACACCTTC
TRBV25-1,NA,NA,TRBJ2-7,CASIGWQVYEQYF,TGTGCCAGCATTGGATGGCAGGTCTACGAGCAGTACTTC
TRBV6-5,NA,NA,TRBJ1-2,CASSYSGGGYGYTF,TGTGCCAGCAGTTACTCGGGGGGAGGATATGGCTACACCTTC
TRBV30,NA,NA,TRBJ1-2,CAWSLPGVPSYGYTF,TGTGCCTGGAGTTTGCCAGGGGTCCCCTCGTATGGCTACACCTTC
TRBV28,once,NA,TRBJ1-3,CATYSGTAAGNTIYF,TGTGCCACCTACTCCGGAACTGCGGCCGGAAACACCATATATTTT
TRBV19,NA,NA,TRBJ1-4,CASSTRGKGPEKLFF,TGTGCCAGTAGTACGAGGGGGAAGGGGCCTGAAAAACTGTTTTTT
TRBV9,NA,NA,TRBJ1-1,CASSGEAEAFF,TGTGCCAGCAGTGGGGAGGCGGAAGCTTTCTTT
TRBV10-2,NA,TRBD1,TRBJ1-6,CASSLSGQTNSPLHF,TGCGCCAGCAGCCTCTCGGGACAGACGAATTCACCCCTCCACTTT
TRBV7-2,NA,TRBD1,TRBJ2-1,CASSLRQGWYNEQFF,TGTGCCAGCAGCCTACGACAGGGATGGTACAATGAGCAGTTCTTC
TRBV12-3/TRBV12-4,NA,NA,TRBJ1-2,CASSFSVNYGYTF,TGTGCCAGCAGTTTTTCGGTCAACTATGGCTACACCTTC
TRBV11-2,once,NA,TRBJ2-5,CASSFMATQETQYF,TGTGCCAGCAGCTTCATGGCAACCCAAGAGACCCAGTACTTC
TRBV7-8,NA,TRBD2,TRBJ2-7,CASSQGLAGVSYEQYF,TGTGCCAGCAGCCAGGGACTAGCGGGAGTATCCTACGAGCAGTACTTC
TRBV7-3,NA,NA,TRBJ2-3,CASSSLGEGDTDTQYF,TGTGCCAGCAGCTCTCTGGGGGAGGGGGACACAGATACGCAGTATTTT
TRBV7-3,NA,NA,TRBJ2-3,CASSATSTDTQYF,TGTGCCAGCAGCGCCACTAGCACAGATACGCAGTATTTT
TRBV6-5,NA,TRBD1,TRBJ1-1,CASSTSRDRGSAAFF,TGTGCCAGCAGTACAAGCCGGGACAGGGGTTCTGCAGCTTTCTTT
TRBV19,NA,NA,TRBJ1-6,CASSMSQGMGSPLHF,TGTGCCAGTAGTATGAGCCAGGGGATGGGGTCACCCCTCCACTTT
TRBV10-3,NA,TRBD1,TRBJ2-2,CAISDSTGTGNTGELFF,TGTGCCATCAGTGACTCGACCGGGACAGGGAACACCGGGGAGCTGTTTTTT
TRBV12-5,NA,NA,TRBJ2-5,CASGDGSSNLQETQYF,TGTGCTAGTGGGGACGGTTCTAGCAATCTCCAAGAGACCCAGTACTTC
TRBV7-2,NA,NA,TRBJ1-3,CASSLGGSLSGNTIYF,TGTGCCAGCAGCTTAGGGGGCAGTCTCTCTGGAAACACCATATATTTT
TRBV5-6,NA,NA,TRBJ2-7,CASSWGLTSSYEQYF,TGTGCCAGCAGCTGGGGACTGACAAGCTCCTACGAGCAGTACTTC
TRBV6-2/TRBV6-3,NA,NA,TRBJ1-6,CASSYRQIYSPLHF,TGTGCCAGCAGTTACCGACAGATTTATTCACCCCTCCACTTT
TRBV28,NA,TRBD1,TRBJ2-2,CASSSRTGWGGELFF,TGTGCCAGCAGTTCCAGGACAGGGTGGGGCGGGGAGCTGTTTTTT
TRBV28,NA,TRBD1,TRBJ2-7,CASRILRDRVNEQYF,TGTGCCAGCAGAATCCTCCGGGACAGGGTAAACGAGCAGTACTTC
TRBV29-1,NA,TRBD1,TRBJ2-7,CSSTGTDSYEQYF,TGCAGCTCAACCGGGACAGACTCCTACGAGCAGTACTTC
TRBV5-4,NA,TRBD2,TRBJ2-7,CASSSRTSGGIGEQYF,TGTGCCAGCAGCTCCCGGACTAGCGGGGGGATAGGCGAGCAGTACTTC
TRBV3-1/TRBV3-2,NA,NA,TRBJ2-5,CASSLKGVETQYF,TGTGCCAGCAGCCTGAAGGGAGTTGAGACCCAGTACTTC
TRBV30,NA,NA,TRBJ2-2,CAWRPRYTGELFF,TGTGCCTGGAGGCCCAGGTACACCGGGGAGCTGTTTTTT
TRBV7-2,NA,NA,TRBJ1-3,CASSLRGGTGNTIYF,TGTGCCAGCAGCTTACGAGGGGGTACTGGAAACACCATATATTTT
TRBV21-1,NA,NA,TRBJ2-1,CASSSRDRASYNEQFF,TGTGCCAGCAGCAGCCGGGACAGGGCTTCCTACAATGAGCAGTTCTTC
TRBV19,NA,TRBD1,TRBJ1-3,CASNPTGAGNTIYF,TGTGCCAGTAACCCGACAGGGGCTGGAAACACCATATATTTT
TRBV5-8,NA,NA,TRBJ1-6,CASSLAGQHSPLHF,TGTGCCAGCAGCTTGGCCGGACAGCATTCACCCCTCCACTTT
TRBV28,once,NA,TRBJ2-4,CASSSLIAKNIQYF,TGTGCCAGCAGTTCCCTTATAGCCAAAAACATTCAGTACTTC
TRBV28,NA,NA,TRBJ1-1,CASSLSFGQSNTEAFF,TGTGCCAGCAGTTTGAGCTTCGGACAGTCGAACACTGAAGCTTTCTTT
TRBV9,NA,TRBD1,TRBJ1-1,CASSTQGGRAEAFF,TGTGCCAGCAGCACACAGGGGGGGAGAGCTGAAGCTTTCTTT
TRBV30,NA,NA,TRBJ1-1,CAWSVGVGTEAFF,TGTGCCTGGAGTGTAGGAGTGGGCACTGAAGCTTTCTTT
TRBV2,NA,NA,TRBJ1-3,CASSEAFDSYSGNTIYF,TGTGCCAGCAGTGAAGCGTTTGACAGCTACTCTGGAAACACCATATATTTT